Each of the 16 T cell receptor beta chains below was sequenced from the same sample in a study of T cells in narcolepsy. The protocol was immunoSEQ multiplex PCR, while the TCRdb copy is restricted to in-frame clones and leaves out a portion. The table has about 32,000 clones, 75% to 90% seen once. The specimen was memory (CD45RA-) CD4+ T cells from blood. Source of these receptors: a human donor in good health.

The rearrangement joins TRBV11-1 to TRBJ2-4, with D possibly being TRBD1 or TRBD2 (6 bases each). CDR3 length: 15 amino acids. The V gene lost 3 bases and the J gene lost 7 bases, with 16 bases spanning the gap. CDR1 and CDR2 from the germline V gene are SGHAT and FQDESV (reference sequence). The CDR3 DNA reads TGTGCCAGCAGCTTTAGGGGGGCTGGGTTGAACATTCAGTACTTC. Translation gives CASSFRGAGLNIQYF.

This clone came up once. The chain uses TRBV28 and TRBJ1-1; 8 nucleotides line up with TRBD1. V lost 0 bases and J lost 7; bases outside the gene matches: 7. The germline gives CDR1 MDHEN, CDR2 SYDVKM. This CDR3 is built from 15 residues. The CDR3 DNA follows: TGTGCCAGCAGTTTATGGGGCCAGGGGGCCAGTGAAGCTTTCTTT. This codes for CASSLWGQGASEAFF.

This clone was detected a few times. CDR3 sequence reads: CASSSYQTGPWRGTDTQYF. In DNA form, the CDR3 reads TGTGCCAGCAGCTCCTACCAGACCGGGCCCTGGAGGGGCACAGATACGCAGTATTTT. The J gene is TRBJ2-3, the V gene TRBV7-9; possibly TRBD2 for D (6 bases). This CDR3 is built from 19 residues. Germline V gene lookup returns CDR1 SEHNR and CDR2 FQNEAQ (reference sequence). Deletions cut 4 bases from V and 1 base from J, with 24 bases between.

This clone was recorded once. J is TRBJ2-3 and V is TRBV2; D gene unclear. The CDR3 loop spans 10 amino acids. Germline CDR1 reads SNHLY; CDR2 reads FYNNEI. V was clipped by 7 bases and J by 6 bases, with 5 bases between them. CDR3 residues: CASIADTQYF. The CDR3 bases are TGTGCCAGCATAGCCGATACGCAGTATTTT.

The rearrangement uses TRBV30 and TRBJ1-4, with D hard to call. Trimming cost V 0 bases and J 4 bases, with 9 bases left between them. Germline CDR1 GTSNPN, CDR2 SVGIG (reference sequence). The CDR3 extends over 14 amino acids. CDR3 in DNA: TGTGCCTGGAGTGTATTTGGCTTTAATGAAAAACTGTTTTTT. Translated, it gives CAWSVFGFNEKLFF.

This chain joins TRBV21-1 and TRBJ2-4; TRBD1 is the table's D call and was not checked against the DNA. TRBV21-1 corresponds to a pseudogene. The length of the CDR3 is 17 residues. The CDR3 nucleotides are TGTGCCAGCAGGCCCTCCTTGCTACAGCAAAGAAAAAACATTCAGTACTTC. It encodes CASRPSLLQQRKNIQYF.

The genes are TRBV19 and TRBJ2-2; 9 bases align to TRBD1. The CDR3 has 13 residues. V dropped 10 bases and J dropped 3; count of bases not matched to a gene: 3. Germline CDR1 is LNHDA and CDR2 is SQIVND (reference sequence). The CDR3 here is CATWTGDTGELFF. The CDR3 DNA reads TGTGCCACCTGGACAGGGGACACCGGGGAGCTGTTTTTT.

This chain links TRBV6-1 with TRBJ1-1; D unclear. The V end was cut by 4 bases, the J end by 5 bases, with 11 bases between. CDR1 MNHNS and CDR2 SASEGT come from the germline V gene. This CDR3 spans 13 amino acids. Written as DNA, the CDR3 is TGTGCCAGCAGTGCCGCTGTGAGGACTGAAGCTTTCTTT. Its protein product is CASSAAVRTEAFF.

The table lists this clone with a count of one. CDR3 in amino acids: CASSVDREGEKLFF. CDR3 in DNA: TGTGCCAGCAGCGTGGACAGGGAGGGTGAAAAACTGTTTTTT. V is TRBV7-9 and J is TRBJ1-4, with 8 bases aligning to TRBD1. Germline loops: CDR1 SEHNR, CDR2 FQNEAQ (reference sequence). V lost 5 bases, J lost 7 bases, and 6 bases stayed unmatched. The CDR3 sequence is 14 residues long.

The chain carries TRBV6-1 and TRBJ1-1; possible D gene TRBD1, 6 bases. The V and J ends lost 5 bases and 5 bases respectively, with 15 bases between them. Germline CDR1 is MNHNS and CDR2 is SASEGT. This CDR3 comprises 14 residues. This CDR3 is CASSLKGVWTEAFF. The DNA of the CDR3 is TGTGCCAGCAGTTTAAAGGGGGTTTGGACTGAAGCTTTCTTT.

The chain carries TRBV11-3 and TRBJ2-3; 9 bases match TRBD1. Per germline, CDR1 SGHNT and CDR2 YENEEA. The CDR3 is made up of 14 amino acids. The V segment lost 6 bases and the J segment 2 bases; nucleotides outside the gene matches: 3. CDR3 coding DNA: TGTGCCAGCAGTCGGGACAGGGTCACAGATACGCAGTATTTT. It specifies CASSRDRVTDTQYF.

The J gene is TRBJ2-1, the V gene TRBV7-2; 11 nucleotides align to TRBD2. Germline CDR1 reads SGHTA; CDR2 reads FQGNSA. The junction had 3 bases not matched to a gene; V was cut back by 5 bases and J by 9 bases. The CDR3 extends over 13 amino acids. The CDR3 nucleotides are TGTGCCAGCAGCATACTAGCGGGGGTTGAGCAGTTCTTC. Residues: CASSILAGVEQFF. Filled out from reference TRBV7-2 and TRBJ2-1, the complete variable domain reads GAGVSQSPSNKVTEKGKDVELRCDPISGHTALYWYRQSLGQGLEFLIYFQGNSAPDKSGLPSDRFSAERTGGSVSTLTIQRTQQEDSAVYLCASSILAGVEQFFGPGTRLTVL.

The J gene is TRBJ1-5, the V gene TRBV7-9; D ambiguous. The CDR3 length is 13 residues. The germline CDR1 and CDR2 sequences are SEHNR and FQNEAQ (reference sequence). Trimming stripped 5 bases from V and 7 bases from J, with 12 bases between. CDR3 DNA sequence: TGTGCCAGCAGCCCCCCCTCTGGCCAGCCCCAGCATTTT. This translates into CASSPPSGQPQHF.

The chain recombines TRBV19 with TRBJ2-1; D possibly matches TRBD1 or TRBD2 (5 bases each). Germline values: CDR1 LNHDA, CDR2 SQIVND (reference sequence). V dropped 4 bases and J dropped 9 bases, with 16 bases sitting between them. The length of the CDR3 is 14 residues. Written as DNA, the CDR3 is TGTGCCAGTAGTACCCAGATGAGAGGGGTTGAGCAGTTCTTC. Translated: CASSTQMRGVEQFF.

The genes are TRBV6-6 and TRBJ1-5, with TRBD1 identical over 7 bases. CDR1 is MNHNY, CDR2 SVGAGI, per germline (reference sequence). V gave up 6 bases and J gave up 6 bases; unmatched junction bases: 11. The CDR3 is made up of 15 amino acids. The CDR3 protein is CASRSQGVAGQPQHF. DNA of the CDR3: TGTGCCAGCAGATCGCAGGGGGTTGCCGGTCAGCCCCAGCATTTT.

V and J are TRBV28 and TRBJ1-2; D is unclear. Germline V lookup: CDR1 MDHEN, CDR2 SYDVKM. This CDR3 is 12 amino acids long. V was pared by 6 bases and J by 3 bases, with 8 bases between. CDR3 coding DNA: TGTGCCAGCAGCCGACGGGACTATGGCTACACCTTC. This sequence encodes CASSRRDYGYTF.